These 27 T cell receptor beta chains originate from one sample sequenced in a study of CD8+ T cells in alopecia areata. Following extraction, RNA underwent reverse transcription to cDNA, which served as the sequencing template. Here immunoSEQ multiplex PCR was the method, and the copy in TCRdb shows in-frame clones only, minus some. The table lists some 170,000 clones, 67% of them singletons. Sequencing used CD8+ T cells sorted from blood, obtained at week 0. These receptors all come from a human donor with alopecia areata.

The sample holds a few counts of this clone. The chain joins TRBV5-1 to TRBJ2-1; D might be TRBD1 (5 bases). V lost 5 bases and J lost 4, with 13 bases in between. This CDR3 comprises 14 residues. CDR1 and CDR2 from the germline V gene are SGHRS and YFSETQ. The CDR3 is CASREAGKYNEQFF. Here the CDR3 DNA reads TGCGCCAGCAGAGAGGCAGGGAAATACAATGAGCAGTTCTTC. Complete variable domain (other parts from reference TRBV5-1 and TRBJ2-1): KAGVTQTPRYLIKTRGQQVTLSCSPISGHRSVSWYQQTPGQGLQFLFEYFSETQRNKGNFPGRFSGRQFSNSRSEMNVSTLELGDSALYLCASREAGKYNEQFFGPGTRLTVL.

The V call is TRBV4-1, the J call TRBJ2-7, with D uncertain. The CDR3 sequence is 14 residues long. V dropped 0 bases and J dropped 3 bases, with 9 bases sitting between them. Germline V CDR1 and CDR2: MGHRA, YSYEKL. In DNA, the CDR3 is TGCGCCAGCAGCCAAGAACCAGAGTTCTACGAGCAGTACTTC. Translating gives CASSQEPEFYEQYF.

This clone was detected only a few times. Here the CDR3 DNA reads TGTGCCAGCAGTTCGCCGGGATATAAGGAGACCCAGTACTTC. Amino acid sequence: CASSSPGYKETQYF. The J gene is TRBJ2-5, the V gene TRBV6-6, with a tentative D call TRBD2 (5 bases). Germline V CDR1 and CDR2: MNHNY, SVGAGI (reference sequence). This CDR3 is built from 14 residues. V lost 4 bases and J lost 5, with 14 bases in between.

This clone was detected only a few times. The chain uses TRBV30 and TRBJ2-7, with D unresolved. V lost 1 base and J lost 5, with 9 bases in between. The CDR3 has 12 residues. CDR1 is GTSNPN, CDR2 SVGIG, per germline (reference sequence). DNA for the CDR3: TGTGCCTGGAGTGCCGAGGCCCACGAGCAGTACTTC. Residues: CAWSAEAHEQYF.

The chain links TRBV9 to TRBJ1-2; D may be TRBD1 (5 bases). Germline CDR1 SGDLS, CDR2 YYNGEE. With 3 bases removed from V and 4 bases from J, the gap between germline ends came to 19 bases. The CDR3 is made up of 16 amino acids. CDR3 region: CASSGVGASGSYGYTF. As DNA, the CDR3 is TGTGCCAGCAGCGGCGTAGGGGCCTCAGGGAGCTATGGCTACACCTTC. Supplemented by reference TRBV9 and TRBJ1-2, the full variable domain reads DSGVTQTPKHLITATGQRVTLRCSPRSGDLSVYWYQQSLDQGLQFLIQYYNGEERAKGNILERFSAQQFPDLHSELNLSSLELGDSALYFCASSGVGASGSYGYTFGSGTRLTVV.

The rearrangement joins TRBV27 to TRBJ1-6; D is ambiguous. The CDR3 loop spans 12 amino acids. Trimming shortened V by 4 bases and J by 13 bases, and 11 bases separated the two germline ends. From germline, CDR1 is MNHEY and CDR2 SMNVEV (reference sequence). Here the CDR3 reads CASSSPPMPLHF. CDR3 DNA sequence: TGTGCCAGCAGTTCCCCCCCAATGCCCCTCCACTTT.

V usage is TRBV6-5 and J usage is TRBJ1-1; possible D gene TRBD1, 5 bases. The ends were cut back, 8 bases at V and 4 bases at J, with 14 bases in the middle. In germline, CDR1 is MNHEY, CDR2 SVGAGI. The CDR3 is 13 residues long. The CDR3 here is CASSGGVGTEAFF. The CDR3, as DNA: TGTGCCAGCTCCGGGGGGGTGGGCACTGAAGCTTTCTTT.

The genes are TRBV5-1 and TRBJ1-1; D is uncertain. The germline gives CDR1 SGHRS, CDR2 YFSETQ. The V end was cut by 0 bases, the J end by 1 base, with 10 bases between. The CDR3 is 15 residues long. CDR3 loop: CASSLDESWNTEAFF. In DNA, the CDR3 is TGCGCCAGCAGCTTGGATGAGTCTTGGAACACTGAAGCTTTCTTT.

This clone was seen a handful of times. The rearrangement links TRBV10-3 to TRBJ2-3; 10 bases agree with TRBD1. The CDR3 has 14 residues. Germline CDR1 is ENHRY and CDR2 is SYGVKD. V shed 2 bases, J shed 5 bases, and the junction held 1 base outside the gene matches. The DNA of the CDR3 is TGTGCCATCAGTGAGGACAGGGGGCGAGATACGCAGTATTTT. It codes for CAISEDRGRDTQYF.

The chain recombines TRBV7-9 with TRBJ2-7; TRBD1 aligns across 7 bases. CDR3 length: 14 residues. In germline, CDR1 is SEHNR, CDR2 FQNEAQ (reference sequence). After removal of 2 bases from V and 4 bases from J, the junction contained 5 bases not matched to a gene. CDR3 sequence reads: CASSLTGQTYEQYF. CDR3 coding DNA: TGTGCCAGCAGCTTAACGGGACAGACATACGAGCAGTACTTC.

The chain links TRBV11-3 to TRBJ1-1, with D unresolved. There are 13 residues in the CDR3. The V gene's germline CDR1 is SGHNT and CDR2 YENEEA. V was pared by 5 bases and J by 5 bases, with 12 bases between. CDR3 region: CASSPMAGTEAFF. The CDR3 DNA follows: TGTGCCAGCAGCCCCATGGCGGGGACTGAAGCTTTCTTT.

The J gene is TRBJ2-7, the V gene TRBV30; possibly TRBD1 or TRBD2 for D (5 bases each). With 3 bases removed from V and 2 bases from J, the gap between germline ends came to 14 bases. CDR1 is GTSNPN and CDR2 is SVGIG in the germline V gene (reference sequence). The CDR3 loop spans 14 amino acids. The CDR3 DNA is TGTGCCTGGAGCCTAGGGACCCGAACCTACGAGCAGTACTTC. Translated, it gives CAWSLGTRTYEQYF.

This rearrangement joins TRBV5-1 to TRBJ2-1, with 7 bases identical to TRBD2. The CDR3 extends over 14 amino acids. Per the germline V gene, CDR1 is SGHRS and CDR2 is YFSETQ. Trimming cost V 4 bases and J 10 bases; bases outside gene matches: 11. The CDR3 region has the DNA TGCGCCAGCAGCGTTCAGGGAGGGGCGGTGGAGCAGTTCTTC. It specifies CASSVQGGAVEQFF.

In this sample, this clone turned up a few times. The V gene is TRBV13, the J gene TRBJ1-6; 8 nucleotides line up with TRBD1. Germline V gene data show CDR1 as PRHDT and CDR2 as FYEKMQ (reference sequence). J lost 13 bases, V lost 3 bases, and 8 bases had no gene match. CDR3 size: 14 residues. The CDR3 protein is CASSLGQAVSPLHF. Written as DNA, the CDR3 is TGTGCCAGCAGCTTGGGACAGGCTGTCTCGCCCCTCCACTTT.

The V and J genes are TRBV13 and TRBJ2-7; 8 bases align to TRBD1. CDR1 is PRHDT, CDR2 FYEKMQ, per germline (reference sequence). The CDR3 is 15 amino acids. The trim removed 6 bases at V and 7 bases at J, leaving 14 bases unmatched. CDR3 bases: TGTGCCAGCAGGGGCCGCCGGACAGGGTCGGGTGAGCAGTACTTC. As protein: CASRGRRTGSGEQYF.

This chain connects TRBV29-1 to TRBJ1-1; the D is unclear. There are 18 residues in the CDR3. V was cut by 0 bases and J by 0 bases, with 20 bases left in between. Germline CDR1 and CDR2: SQVTM and ANQGSEA. DNA for the CDR3: TGCAGCGTTGAAGATGGTCGATATAAAAAGGGTTTGAACACTGAAGCTTTCTTT. Its translation: CSVEDGRYKKGLNTEAFF.

This chain links TRBV6-5 with TRBJ1-4; a weak D match, TRBD1 (5 bases). Germline CDR1 reads MNHEY; CDR2 reads SVGAGI. V was clipped by 5 bases and J by 7 bases, with 14 bases between them. The CDR3 has 14 residues. The CDR3 DNA sequence: TGTGCCAGCAGTCAATCAGGGTTGTCTGAAAAACTGTTTTTT. Its translation: CASSQSGLSEKLFF.

V gene TRBV5-1 combines with J gene TRBJ2-7, with unresolved D. The length of the CDR3 is 13 residues. Between the trimmed V and J ends, which lost 0 bases and 2 bases, there was a span of 6 bases. Germline V gives CDR1 SGHRS, CDR2 YFSETQ. For the CDR3, the DNA is TGCGCCAGCAGCTTGGCGGGCACCTACGAGCAGTACTTC. The encoded protein is CASSLAGTYEQYF.

The chain joins TRBV30 to TRBJ2-1, with D perhaps being TRBD1 or TRBD2 (6 bases each). The CDR3 extends over 15 amino acids. Germline V lookup: CDR1 GTSNPN, CDR2 SVGIG (reference sequence). Trimming removed 4 bases at V and 3 bases at J, with 16 bases between. In DNA, the CDR3 is TGTGCCTGGAAGGGGGAGGAGGGAATCTACAATGAGCAGTTCTTC. Amino acid sequence: CAWKGEEGIYNEQFF.

The genes are TRBV2 and TRBJ1-2; 9 nucleotides match TRBD1. Losses at the gene ends were 4 bases for V and 0 bases for J; bases not matched to a gene: 3. The germline gives CDR1 SNHLY, CDR2 FYNNEI. The CDR3 consists of 15 residues. For the CDR3, the DNA is TGTGCCAGCAGTGGAACAGGGGGCACTAACTATGGCTACACCTTC. It is translated as CASSGTGGTNYGYTF.

The genes are TRBV5-4 and TRBJ2-7, with D tentatively TRBD1 (6 bases). CDR3 length equals 15 residues. The germline V gene has CDR1 SGHNT and CDR2 YYREEE (reference sequence). The V end was cut by 0 bases, the J end by 7 bases, with 17 bases between. CDR3 loop: CASSLESGVGWEQYF. CDR3 sequence (DNA): TGTGCCAGCAGCTTGGAGTCAGGGGTCGGGTGGGAGCAGTACTTC.

This chain uses TRBV23-1 with TRBJ1-1, with D hard to call. TRBV23-1 counts as an open reading frame of uncertain function. CDR3 length: 13 residues. V lost 6 bases to trimming and J lost 7 bases, with 15 bases between them. CDR3 residues: CASSGQRKCEAFF. CDR3 bases: TGCGCCAGCAGCGGGCAGAGGAAGTGTGAAGCTTTCTTT.

The V gene is TRBV20-1, the J gene TRBJ2-7, with D perhaps TRBD1 (6 bases). The CDR3 loop spans 11 amino acids. From germline, CDR1 is DFQATT and CDR2 SNEGSKA (reference sequence). With 5 bases removed from V and 5 bases from J, the gap between germline ends came to 10 bases. The DNA of the CDR3 is TGCAGTGCTCCATGGGACAACGAGCAGTACTTC. Translating gives CSAPWDNEQYF.

The CDR3 DNA reads TGTGCCAGCGGTTCCCGGTCGGTGACCCAGTACTTC. This sequence encodes CASGSRSVTQYF. V and J are TRBV27 and TRBJ2-5, with D hard to call. With 8 bases removed from V and 7 bases from J, the gap between germline ends came to 14 bases. This CDR3 is 12 amino acids long. CDR1 is MNHEY, CDR2 SMNVEV, per germline (reference sequence).

The chain has TRBV7-2 and TRBJ2-1; D tentatively fits TRBD1 or TRBD2 (5 bases each). CDR1 and CDR2 (germline): SGHTA, FQGNSA. Between the trimmed V and J ends, which lost 5 bases and 0 bases, there was a span of 11 bases. The CDR3 is 15 residues long. CDR3 coding DNA: TGTGCCAGCAGCCGAGGGGTGAGCTCCTACAATGAGCAGTTCTTC. Its protein product is CASSRGVSSYNEQFF.

CDR3 sequence reads: CAWTGLGDELFF. In DNA, the CDR3 is TGTGCCTGGACGGGCCTGGGAGACGAACTGTTTTTT. The rearrangement uses TRBV30 and TRBJ1-4, with D uncertain. The V and J ends lost 4 bases and 12 bases respectively, with 15 bases between them. The CDR3 has 12 residues. Germline CDR1 GTSNPN, CDR2 SVGIG (reference sequence).

About this clone itself: The junction departs from the called germline gene at one end, perhaps through a read error. This chain links TRBV14 with TRBJ1-1; possibly TRBD1 for D (5 bases). This CDR3 comprises 15 residues. Germline V gene lookup returns CDR1 SGHDN and CDR2 FVKESK. The CDR3 sequence is CASSKDSRVNTEAFF. The CDR3 coding sequence is TGTGCCAGCAGCAAAGACAGCCGGGTGAACACTGAAGCTTTCTTT.